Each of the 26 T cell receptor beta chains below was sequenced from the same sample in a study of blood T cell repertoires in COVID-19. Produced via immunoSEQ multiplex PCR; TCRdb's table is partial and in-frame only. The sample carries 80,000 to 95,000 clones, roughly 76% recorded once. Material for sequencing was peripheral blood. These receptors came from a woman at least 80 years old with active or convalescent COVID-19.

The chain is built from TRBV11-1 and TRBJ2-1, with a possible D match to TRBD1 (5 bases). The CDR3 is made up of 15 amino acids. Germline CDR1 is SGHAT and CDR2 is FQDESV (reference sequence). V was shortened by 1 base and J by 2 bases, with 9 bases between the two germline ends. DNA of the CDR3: TGTGCCAGCAGCTTAGAAACAGGAGCCTACAATGAGCAGTTCTTC. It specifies CASSLETGAYNEQFF.

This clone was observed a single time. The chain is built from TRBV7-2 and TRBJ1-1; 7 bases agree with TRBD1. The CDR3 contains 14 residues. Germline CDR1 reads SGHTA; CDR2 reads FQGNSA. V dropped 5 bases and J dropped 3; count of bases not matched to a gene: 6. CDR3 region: CASSPRQGDTEAFF. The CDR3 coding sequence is TGTGCCAGCAGCCCCCGACAGGGAGACACTGAAGCTTTCTTT.

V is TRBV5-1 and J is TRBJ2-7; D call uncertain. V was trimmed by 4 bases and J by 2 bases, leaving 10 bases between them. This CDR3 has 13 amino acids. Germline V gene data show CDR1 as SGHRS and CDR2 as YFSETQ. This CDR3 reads CASSQNPTYEQYF. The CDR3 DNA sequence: TGCGCCAGCAGCCAAAATCCCACCTACGAGCAGTACTTC.

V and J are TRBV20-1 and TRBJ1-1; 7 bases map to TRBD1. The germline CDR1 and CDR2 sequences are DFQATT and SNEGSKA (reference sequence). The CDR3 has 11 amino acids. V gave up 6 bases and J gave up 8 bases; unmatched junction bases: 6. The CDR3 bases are TGCAGTGCAAACAGGGGCGTCGAAGCTTTCTTT. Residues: CSANRGVEAFF.

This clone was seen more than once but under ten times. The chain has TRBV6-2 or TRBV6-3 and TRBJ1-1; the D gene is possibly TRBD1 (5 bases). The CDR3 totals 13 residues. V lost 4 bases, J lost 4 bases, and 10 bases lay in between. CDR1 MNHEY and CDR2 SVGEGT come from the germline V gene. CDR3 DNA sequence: TGTGCCAGCAGTTGGAGGGGCCCCACTGAAGCTTTCTTT. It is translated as CASSWRGPTEAFF.

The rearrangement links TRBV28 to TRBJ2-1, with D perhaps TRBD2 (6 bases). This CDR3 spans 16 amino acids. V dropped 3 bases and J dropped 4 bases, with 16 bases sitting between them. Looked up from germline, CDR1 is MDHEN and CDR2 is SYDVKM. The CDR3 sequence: CASSLESGGDYNEQFF. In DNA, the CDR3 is TGTGCCAGCAGTTTGGAATCTGGCGGGGATTACAATGAGCAGTTCTTC.

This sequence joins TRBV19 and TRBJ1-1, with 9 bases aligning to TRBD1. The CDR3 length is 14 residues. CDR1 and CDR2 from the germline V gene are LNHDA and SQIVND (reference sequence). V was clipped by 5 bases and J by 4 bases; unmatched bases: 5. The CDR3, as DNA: TGTGCCAGTAGTCCGAACAGGGGGCTCACTGAAGCTTTCTTT. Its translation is CASSPNRGLTEAFF.

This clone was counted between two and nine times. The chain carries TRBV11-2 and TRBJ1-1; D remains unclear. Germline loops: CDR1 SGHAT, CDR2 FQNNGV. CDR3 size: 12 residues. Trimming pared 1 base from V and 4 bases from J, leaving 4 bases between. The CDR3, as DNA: TGTGCCAGCAGCTTAGTCGTCACTGAAGCTTTCTTT. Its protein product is CASSLVVTEAFF.

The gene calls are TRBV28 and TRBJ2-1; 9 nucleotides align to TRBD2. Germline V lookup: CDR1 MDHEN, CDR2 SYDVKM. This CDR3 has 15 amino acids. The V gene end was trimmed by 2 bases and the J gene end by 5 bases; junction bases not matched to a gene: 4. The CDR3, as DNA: TGTGCCAGCAGTTTAACTAGCGGGTGGAACAATGAGCAGTTCTTC. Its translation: CASSLTSGWNNEQFF.

CDR3 in amino acids: CASSPGQAPQGTQYF. The CDR3 DNA reads TGTGCCAGCAGTCCCGGACAGGCACCTCAGGGGACCCAGTACTTC. V gene TRBV6-5 combines with J gene TRBJ2-5, with TRBD1 identical over 7 bases. Germline CDR1 is MNHEY and CDR2 is SVGAGI. Trimming took 5 bases from V and 7 from J; bases not matched to a gene: 13. This CDR3 comprises 15 residues.

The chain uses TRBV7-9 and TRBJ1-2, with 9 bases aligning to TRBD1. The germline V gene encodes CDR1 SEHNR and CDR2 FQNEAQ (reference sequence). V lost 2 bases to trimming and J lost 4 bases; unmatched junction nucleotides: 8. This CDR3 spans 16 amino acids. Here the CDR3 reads CASSLSPQGQGYGYTF. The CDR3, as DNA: TGTGCCAGCAGCTTAAGTCCCCAGGGACAGGGCTATGGCTACACCTTC.

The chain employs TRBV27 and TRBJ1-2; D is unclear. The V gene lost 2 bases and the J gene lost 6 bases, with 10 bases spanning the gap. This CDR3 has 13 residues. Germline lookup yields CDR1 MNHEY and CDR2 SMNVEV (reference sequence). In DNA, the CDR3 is TGTGCCAGCAGTTTAAGAGGGTCTAATGGCTACACCTTC. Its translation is CASSLRGSNGYTF.

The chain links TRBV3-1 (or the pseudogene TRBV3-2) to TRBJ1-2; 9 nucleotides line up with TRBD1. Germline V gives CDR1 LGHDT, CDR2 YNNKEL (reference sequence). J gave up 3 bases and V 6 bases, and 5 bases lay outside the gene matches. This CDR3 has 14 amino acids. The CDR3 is CASRGQGLDYGYTF. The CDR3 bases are TGTGCCAGCAGAGGACAGGGGTTGGACTATGGCTACACCTTC.

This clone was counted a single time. CDR3 sequence: CASSFSGTSGYNEQFF. DNA of the CDR3: TGCGCCAGCAGCTTTTCCGGGACTAGCGGCTACAATGAGCAGTTCTTC. This chain joins TRBV5-1 and TRBJ2-1; 11 bases are a match to TRBD2. Germline trimming cut 2 bases from V and 3 bases from J; bases unmatched to any gene: 4. The CDR3 contains 16 residues. The germline gives CDR1 SGHRS, CDR2 YFSETQ. Looking up the rest from reference TRBV5-1 and TRBJ2-1 gives the full variable domain: KAGVTQTPRYLIKTRGQQVTLSCSPISGHRSVSWYQQTPGQGLQFLFEYFSETQRNKGNFPGRFSGRQFSNSRSEMNVSTLELGDSALYLCASSFSGTSGYNEQFFGPGTRLTVL.

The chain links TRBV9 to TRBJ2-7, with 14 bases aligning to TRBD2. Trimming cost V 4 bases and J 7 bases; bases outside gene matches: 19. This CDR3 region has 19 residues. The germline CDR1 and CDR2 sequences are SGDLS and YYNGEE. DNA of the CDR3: TGTGCCAGCAGCCCCGGCATCGGATTTGGGACTAGCGGGAGTAAGGAGCAGTACTTC. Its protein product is CASSPGIGFGTSGSKEQYF.

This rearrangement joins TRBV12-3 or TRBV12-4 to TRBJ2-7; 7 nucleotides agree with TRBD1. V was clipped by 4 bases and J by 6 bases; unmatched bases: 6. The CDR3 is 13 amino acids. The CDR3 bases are TGTGCCAGCAGTTCTACCACAGGGGTCGAGCAGTACTTC. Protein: CASSSTTGVEQYF.

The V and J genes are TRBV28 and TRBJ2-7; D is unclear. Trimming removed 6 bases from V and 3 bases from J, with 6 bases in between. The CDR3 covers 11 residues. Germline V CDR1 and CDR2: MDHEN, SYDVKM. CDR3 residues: CASSWSYEQYF. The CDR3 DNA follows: TGTGCCAGCAGCTGGAGCTACGAGCAGTACTTC.

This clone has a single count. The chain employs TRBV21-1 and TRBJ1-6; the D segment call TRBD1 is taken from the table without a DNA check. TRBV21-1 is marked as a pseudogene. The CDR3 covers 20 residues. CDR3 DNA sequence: TGTGCCAGCAGCCCAAAAGAGGGTACGACAGGGGGAAGAAAGGATTCACCCCTCCACTTT. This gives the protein CASSPKEGTTGGRKDSPLHF.

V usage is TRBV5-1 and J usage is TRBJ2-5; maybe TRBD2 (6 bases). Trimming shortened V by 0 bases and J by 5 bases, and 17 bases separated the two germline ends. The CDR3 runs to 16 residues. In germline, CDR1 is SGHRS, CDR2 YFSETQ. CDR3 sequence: CASSLDPWRGEETQYF. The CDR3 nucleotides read TGCGCCAGCAGCTTGGACCCCTGGCGGGGTGAGGAGACCCAGTACTTC.

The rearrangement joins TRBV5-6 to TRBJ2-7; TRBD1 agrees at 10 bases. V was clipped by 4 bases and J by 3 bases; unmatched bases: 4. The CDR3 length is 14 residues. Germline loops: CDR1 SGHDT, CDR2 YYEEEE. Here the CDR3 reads CASSRGQGNYEQYF. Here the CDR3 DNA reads TGTGCCAGCAGCAGGGGACAGGGGAACTACGAGCAGTACTTC.

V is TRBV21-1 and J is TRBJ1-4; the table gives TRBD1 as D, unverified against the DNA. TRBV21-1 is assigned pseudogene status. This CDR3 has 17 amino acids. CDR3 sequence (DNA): TGTGCCAGCAGCAAGGGTACAGGGCCCGCAACTAATGAAAAACTGTTTTTT. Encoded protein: CASSKGTGPATNEKLFF.

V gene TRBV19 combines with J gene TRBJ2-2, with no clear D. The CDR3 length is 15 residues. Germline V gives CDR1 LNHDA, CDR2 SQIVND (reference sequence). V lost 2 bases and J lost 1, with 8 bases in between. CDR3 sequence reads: CASSINRWNTGELFF. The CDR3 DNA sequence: TGTGCCAGTAGTATAAACAGATGGAACACCGGGGAGCTGTTTTTT.

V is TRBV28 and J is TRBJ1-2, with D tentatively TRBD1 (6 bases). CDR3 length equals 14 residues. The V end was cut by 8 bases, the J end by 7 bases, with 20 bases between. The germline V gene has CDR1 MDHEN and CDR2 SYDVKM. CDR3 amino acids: CASATPGHWGGYTF. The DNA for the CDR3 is TGTGCCAGCGCCACACCGGGACACTGGGGTGGCTACACCTTC.

As DNA, the CDR3 is TGCGCCAGCAGCCCAACCTCCCAACAGGGAATGGGGCTGTTTTTT. Its translation: CASSPTSQQGMGLFF. This sequence joins TRBV4-3 and TRBJ1-4, with TRBD1 as a possible D gene (6 bases). V was shortened by 4 bases and J by 14 bases, with 23 bases between the two germline ends. CDR3 length equals 15 residues. Germline assignment: CDR1 LGHNA and CDR2 YSLEER.

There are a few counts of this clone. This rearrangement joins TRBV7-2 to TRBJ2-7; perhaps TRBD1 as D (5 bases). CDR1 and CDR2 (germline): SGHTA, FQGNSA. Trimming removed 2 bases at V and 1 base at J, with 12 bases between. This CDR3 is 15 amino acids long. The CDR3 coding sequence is TGTGCCAGCAGCTTAAGGAGACAGCGATCCTACGAGCAGTACTTC. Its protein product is CASSLRRQRSYEQYF.

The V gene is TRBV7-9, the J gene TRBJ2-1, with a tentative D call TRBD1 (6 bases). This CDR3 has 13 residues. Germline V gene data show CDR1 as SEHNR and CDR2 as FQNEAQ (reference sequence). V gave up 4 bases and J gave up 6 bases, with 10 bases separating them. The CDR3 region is CASSSRRGNEQFF. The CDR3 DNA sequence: TGTGCCAGCAGCTCCCGCAGGGGCAATGAGCAGTTCTTC.